What follows are 9 T cell receptor beta chains derived from one specimen sequenced in a study of T cells in Graves' hyperthyroidism and ophthalmopathy. The investigators amplified TCR beta CDR3 regions from RNA transcripts. RT-PCR in the first round (using the HTBI primer set) targeted the TCR CDR3. TCRdb used MiXCR to reprocess the multiplex PCR reads, holding one entry per CDR3 protein. The sample includes about 400,000 distinct CDR3 sequences, roughly an eighth seen only once; the top ten take around 9.2%. Material: blood. The receptors come from a woman under 30 with Graves' hyperthyroidism.

This chain connects TRBV7-9 to TRBJ1-2; TRBD1 agrees at 8 bases. The germline V gene has CDR1 SEHNR and CDR2 FQNEAQ (reference sequence). There are 19 residues in the CDR3. The V and J ends lost 2 bases and 3 bases, in that order; junction bases with no gene match: 17. The CDR3 spells CASSLRNPGQGGGDYGYTF. CDR3 coding DNA: TGTGCCAGCAGCTTACGGAACCCCGGACAGGGCGGAGGTGACTATGGCTACACCTTC. Full variable domain (remainder filled in from reference TRBV7-9 and TRBJ1-2): DTGVSQNPRHKITKRGQNVTFRCDPISEHNRLYWYRQTLGQGPEFLTYFQNEAQLEKSRLLSDRFSAERPKGSFSTLEIQRTEQGDSAMYLCASSLRNPGQGGGDYGYTFGSGTRLTVV.

The sample holds a few counts of this clonotype. This chain uses TRBV7-9 with TRBJ1-3, with 8 positions matching TRBD1. J lost 1 base, V lost 7 bases, and 9 bases had no gene match. Germline CDR1 SEHNR, CDR2 FQNEAQ (reference sequence). This CDR3 is 16 amino acids long. The CDR3 DNA follows: TGTGCCAGCAAGAGACAGGGGCTAGAGTCTGGAAACACCATATATTTT. It codes for CASKRQGLESGNTIYF.

This clonotype has at least ten counts. The genes are TRBV28 and TRBJ1-5; 10 positions agree with TRBD1. V shed 5 bases, J shed 7 bases, and the junction held 11 bases outside the gene matches. The CDR3 loop spans 16 amino acids. Germline V CDR1 and CDR2: MDHEN, SYDVKM. In nucleotides, the CDR3 is TGTGCCAGCAGTCCTGACAGGGGGCTTGACGGACAGCCCCAGCATTTT. It encodes CASSPDRGLDGQPQHF. The entire variable domain, with the rest obtained from reference TRBV28 and TRBJ1-5, is as follows: DVKVTQSSRYLVKRTGEKVFLECVQDMDHENMFWYRQDPGLGLRLIYFSYDVKMKEKGDIPEGYSVSREKKERFSLILESASTNQTSMYLCASSPDRGLDGQPQHFGDGTRLSIL.

This clonotype was detected many times. The V call is TRBV20-1, the J call TRBJ2-3; a possible D gene is TRBD2 (6 bases). This CDR3 region has 16 residues. Germline CDR1 and CDR2: DFQATT and SNEGSKA (reference sequence). Trimming left V 3 bases short and J 7 bases short, with 23 bases between. For the CDR3, the DNA is TGCAGTGCTAGGCCGCTAGCGTTTGGGGCTGAAAATACGCAGTATTTT. This gives the protein CSARPLAFGAENTQYF.

This clonotype has a count of ten or more. This rearrangement joins TRBV12-3 or TRBV12-4 to TRBJ1-6; 8 nucleotides line up with TRBD1. Trimming at V came to 3 bases and at J to 10 bases, leaving 2 bases not matched to a gene. CDR3 length: 13 amino acids. CDR3 in amino acids: CASSFTGGSPLHF. The CDR3 DNA reads TGTGCCAGCAGTTTTACAGGGGGATCACCCCTCCACTTT.

The chain uses TRBV18 and TRBJ1-2; 7 bases align to TRBD1. CDR3 length equals 17 residues. J was trimmed by 2 bases and V by 3 bases; bases with no gene match: 12. Germline values: CDR1 KGHSH, CDR2 LQKENI. In nucleotides, the CDR3 is TGTGCCAGCTCACCGACCAGTCTTTCGACAGGGAACTATGGCTACACCTTC. Translated: CASSPTSLSTGNYGYTF.

This clonotype was detected a few times. The CDR3: CASSQVRGRGGEQFF. CDR3 in DNA: TGCGCCAGCAGCCAAGTCCGCGGGAGAGGGGGTGAGCAGTTCTTC. The rearrangement uses TRBV4-1 and TRBJ2-1; weak D call: TRBD2 (7 bases). V lost 1 base and J lost 9, with 16 bases in between. This CDR3 comprises 15 residues. Germline-derived CDR1 and CDR2 are MGHRA and YSYEKL.

The table lists this clonotype with a few counts. The chain joins TRBV4-1 to TRBJ2-5; the D gene is possibly TRBD2 (6 bases). The germline V gene encodes CDR1 MGHRA and CDR2 YSYEKL. This CDR3 region has 15 residues. With 2 bases removed from V and 2 bases from J, the gap between germline ends came to 12 bases. CDR3 nucleotides: TGCGCCAGCAGCCAACGACTAGGTCGGCAAGAGACCCAGTACTTC. Amino acids: CASSQRLGRQETQYF.

This sequence joins TRBV4-1 and TRBJ2-5, with a possible D match to TRBD2 (6 bases). V gave up 3 bases and J gave up 5 bases, with 13 bases separating them. This CDR3 is built from 14 residues. Germline V gene sequence: CDR1 MGHRA, CDR2 YSYEKL. The CDR3 sequence: CASSQGLPGETQYF. CDR3 DNA sequence: TGCGCCAGCAGCCAGGGACTCCCGGGGGAGACCCAGTACTTC.